Below are 19 T cell receptor beta chains sequenced from a single sample in a study of regulatory T cells in long-lasting Graves disease. The authors built TCR beta libraries using iRepertoire HTBI primers and Arm-PCR of CDR3 regions. TCRdb fed the multiplex PCR reads into MiXCR, producing one record per CDR3 protein. Of hundreds of thousands of distinct CDR3 sequences listed, around 20% are singletons. Time point given: persistent/refractory GD, antithyroid drugs over 5 years with positive TRAb. The TCR library used RNA extracted from PBMCs. Source: peripheral blood mononuclear cells (PBMCs), taken when the disease was refractory, from a patient treated with antithyroid drugs. These receptors were obtained from a female donor with Graves disease.

This clonotype was seen only a few times. The chain links TRBV10-2 to TRBJ1-5; D remains ambiguous. The CDR3 extends over 12 amino acids. Looked up from germline, CDR1 is WSHSY and CDR2 is SAAADI. V lost 2 bases and J lost 8, with 7 bases in between. The CDR3 nucleotides read TGCGCCAGCAGTGAGGGGTGGGAGCCCCAGCATTTT. It codes for CASSEGWEPQHF.

There are many counts of this clonotype. The rearrangement joins TRBV3-1 to TRBJ2-5; the D is unclear. Deletions cut 5 bases from V and 0 bases from J, with 4 bases between. The CDR3 runs to 12 residues. Germline loops: CDR1 LGHDT, CDR2 YNNKEL (reference sequence). The CDR3 reads CASSGDQETQYF. CDR3 nucleotide sequence: TGTGCCAGCAGCGGTGACCAAGAGACCCAGTACTTC.

The genes are TRBV30 and TRBJ1-2, with 8 bases that match TRBD1. V dropped 6 bases and J dropped 7; count of bases not matched to a gene: 19. The CDR3 extends over 16 amino acids. Germline V lookup: CDR1 GTSNPN, CDR2 SVGIG (reference sequence). Written as DNA, the CDR3 is TGTGCCTGTTGTTCCCAGGGGGCTTGTCTGGAAAGTGGCTACACCTTC. Translated: CACCSQGACLESGYTF. Together with reference TRBV30 and TRBJ1-2, the CDR3 gives the full variable domain: SQTIHQWPATLVQPVGSPLSLECTVEGTSNPNLYWYRQAAGRGLQLLFYSVGIGQISSEVPQNLSASRPQDRQFILSSKKLLLSDSGFYLCACCSQGACLESGYTFGSGTRLTVV.

In its sample, this clonotype was seen many times. This sequence joins TRBV12-3 or TRBV12-4 and TRBJ1-2; the match to TRBD1 covers 12 bases. There are 15 residues in the CDR3. After removal of 6 bases from V and 8 bases from J, the junction contained 10 bases not matched to a gene. CDR3 in amino acids: CASSRTGTGGRGYTF. CDR3 DNA sequence: TGTGCCAGCAGCAGAACCGGGACAGGGGGCAGAGGCTACACCTTC.

This clonotype was seen repeatedly, ten times or more. The chain is built from TRBV6-1 and TRBJ2-2; weak D call: TRBD2 (6 bases). Trimming shortened V by 10 bases and J by 4 bases, and 16 bases separated the two germline ends. The length of the CDR3 is 14 residues. Germline V CDR1 and CDR2: MNHNS, SASEGT. CDR3 in amino acids: CATLAGKATGELFF. CDR3 nucleotide sequence: TGTGCCACCCTCGCGGGGAAAGCCACCGGGGAGCTGTTTTTT.

This rearrangement joins TRBV18 to TRBJ2-1, with a weak D call TRBD2 (5 bases). Trimming cost V 2 bases and J 3 bases, with 14 bases left between them. The CDR3 is 16 residues long. Germline-derived CDR1 and CDR2 are KGHSH and LQKENI. The CDR3 loop is CASSPGERWIYNEQFF. The CDR3 nucleotides read TGTGCCAGCTCACCAGGGGAGCGGTGGATCTACAATGAGCAGTTCTTC.

This clonotype has only one observation. The chain recombines TRBV6-9 with TRBJ2-3; D could derive from TRBD1 or TRBD2 (6 bases each). CDR3 length equals 16 residues. The germline V gene encodes CDR1 MNHGY and CDR2 SVAAGI. V was cut by 3 bases and J by 0 bases, with 13 bases left in between. The CDR3 sequence is CASSYRGTSSTDTQYF. In DNA, the CDR3 is TGTGCCAGCAGTTACCGCGGGACATCCAGCACAGATACGCAGTATTTT.

This clonotype was seen many times. The chain employs TRBV20-1 and TRBJ2-3, with 7 positions matching TRBD2. With 6 bases clipped from V and 2 bases from J, the junction kept 5 bases outside the gene matches. CDR3 length: 13 residues. From germline, CDR1 is DFQATT and CDR2 SNEGSKA (reference sequence). CDR3 coding DNA: TGCAGTGCGGAGCGGGGCATCACAGATACGCAGTATTTT. It specifies CSAERGITDTQYF.

The V call is TRBV25-1, the J call TRBJ2-5; D is tentatively TRBD1 or TRBD2 (5 bases each). Trimming took off 4 bases at V and 1 base at J, with 13 bases between the two ends. Germline CDR1 is MGHDK and CDR2 is SYGVNS. The CDR3 totals 15 residues. The CDR3 loop is CASSGLSGTQETQYF. The CDR3 coding sequence is TGTGCCAGCAGTGGGCTATCCGGGACCCAAGAGACCCAGTACTTC.

The rearrangement joins TRBV5-1 to TRBJ2-5; possible D gene TRBD1, 5 bases. V gave up 1 base and J gave up 5 bases, with 15 bases separating them. Looked up from germline, CDR1 is SGHRS and CDR2 is YFSETQ. The CDR3 is made up of 15 amino acids. CDR3 sequence: CASSLFQGRTETQYF. CDR3 nucleotides: TGCGCCAGCAGCTTGTTTCAGGGCCGGACCGAGACCCAGTACTTC.

At least ten counts were recorded for this clonotype. V is TRBV28 and J is TRBJ2-7, with D tentatively TRBD2 (5 bases). CDR3 size: 11 residues. V was shortened by 6 bases and J by 7 bases, with 10 bases between the two germline ends. Germline V lookup: CDR1 MDHEN, CDR2 SYDVKM. This CDR3 is CASSPRGEQYF. CDR3 sequence (DNA): TGTGCCAGCAGCCCCCGGGGAGAGCAGTACTTC.

This clonotype appeared a few times. V usage is TRBV9 and J usage is TRBJ2-5; D is tentatively TRBD1 or TRBD2 (6 bases each). CDR3 size: 16 residues. Deletions cut 0 bases from V and 5 bases from J, with 17 bases between. The germline V gene encodes CDR1 SGDLS and CDR2 YYNGEE. The CDR3 coding sequence is TGTGCCAGCAGCGTAGATATGGGGGGCCGGGGGGAGACCCAGTACTTC. Residues: CASSVDMGGRGETQYF.

This clonotype occurred a few times. The gene calls are TRBV12-3 or TRBV12-4 and TRBJ2-7; possible D gene TRBD1, 6 bases. CDR3 length equals 14 residues. V lost 3 bases to trimming and J lost 5 bases, with 14 bases between them. For the CDR3, the DNA is TGTGCCAGCAGTTTTCTGGGGGCCAGTCACGAGCAGTACTTC. The encoded protein is CASSFLGASHEQYF.

This clonotype was seen at least ten times. V is TRBV6-5 and J is TRBJ2-6; TRBD1 or TRBD2 may be the D gene (6 bases each). The V end lost 0 bases, the J end lost 0 bases, and 12 bases lay between the germline ends. This CDR3 has 18 amino acids. CDR1 is MNHEY and CDR2 is SVGAGI in the germline V gene. The CDR3 DNA sequence: TGTGCCAGCAGTTACTCCACCGGGGGCAACTCTGGGGCCAACGTCCTGACTTTC. Translation gives CASSYSTGGNSGANVLTF.

This clonotype has a handful of counts. The chain joins TRBV28 to TRBJ2-7, with 7 bases that match TRBD2. In germline, CDR1 is MDHEN, CDR2 SYDVKM. J was trimmed by 4 bases and V by 2 bases; bases with no gene match: 5. The CDR3 totals 14 residues. The CDR3 loop reads CASSLMRETYEQYF. DNA of the CDR3: TGTGCCAGCAGTTTAATGCGGGAGACTTACGAGCAGTACTTC. Full variable domain (outside the CDR3, taken from reference TRBV28 and TRBJ2-7): DVKVTQSSRYLVKRTGEKVFLECVQDMDHENMFWYRQDPGLGLRLIYFSYDVKMKEKGDIPEGYSVSREKKERFSLILESASTNQTSMYLCASSLMRETYEQYFGPGTRLTVT.

The chain recombines TRBV29-1 with TRBJ1-6, with TRBD1 identical over 8 bases. This CDR3 has 15 amino acids. Germline CDR1 is SQVTM and CDR2 is ANQGSEA. The V gene end was trimmed by 5 bases and the J gene end by 0 bases; junction bases not matched to a gene: 3. The DNA for the CDR3 is TGCAGCGTTAGACAGGGGAGCTCCTATAATTCACCCCTCCACTTT. Translated: CSVRQGSSYNSPLHF.

This clonotype was found a few times. The J gene is TRBJ2-3, the V gene TRBV20-1, with D unclear. V was shortened by 3 bases and J by 3 bases, with 13 bases between the two germline ends. Looked up from germline, CDR1 is DFQATT and CDR2 is SNEGSKA (reference sequence). The CDR3 covers 14 residues. CDR3 sequence (DNA): TGCAGTGCTAGTGGCTCCCCAATGACAGATACGCAGTATTTT. Its translation: CSASGSPMTDTQYF.

This clonotype appeared many times. This sequence joins TRBV28 and TRBJ2-5; maybe TRBD1 (5 bases). CDR1 MDHEN and CDR2 SYDVKM come from the germline V gene. The CDR3 has 17 amino acids. Trimming pared 1 base from V and 0 bases from J, leaving 15 bases between. The CDR3 DNA reads as TGTGCCAGCAGTTTATCTTGGGGCCACGCTAACCAAGAGACCCAGTACTTC. Amino acid sequence: CASSLSWGHANQETQYF.

Notes on this clonotype: Given a far larger clone just one base away, this is likely a sequencing read error. This chain connects TRBV13 to TRBJ1-2; D gene uncertain. The CDR3 covers 11 residues. Germline CDR1 and CDR2: PRHDT and FYEKMQ (reference sequence). The CDR3 is CASGRTDGCTF. CDR3 nucleotides: TGTGCCAGCGGCCGTACGGATGGCTGCACCTTC.